This T cell receptor beta chain was sequenced in a study of control samples from healthy donors and cancer patients. V was cut by 3 bases and J by 4 bases, with 5 bases left in between. The CDR3 loop spans 13 amino acids. Germline V gene data show CDR1 as KGHDR and CDR2 as SFDVKD. Assay used: immunoSEQ multiplex PCR; TCRdb lists only in-frame clones, some missing. The table shows around 150,000 clones, with around 88% occurring only once. The specimen was blood. This clonotype was obtained from a man in his late teens or twenties in good health. The chain couples TRBV24-1 to TRBJ2-2; D remains ambiguous. The CDR3 nucleotides read TGTGCCACCAGTGATGTTGGCACCGGGGAGCTGTTTTTT. Translating gives CATSDVGTGELFF.